The 14 T cell receptor beta chains presented below share a single source sample, sequenced in a study of long-term antiretroviral therapy in people with HIV. This was the immunoSEQ v3.0 assay at survey level. Sequencing used immunoSEQ multiplex PCR; TCRdb keeps in-frame clones, though not all of them. The sample lists about 23,000 clones, roughly 88% occurring once. The sample was unsorted PBMCs, taken 4.2 to 4.5 years after starting antiretroviral therapy. These receptors were taken from a young man with HIV.

The rearrangement links TRBV7-9 to TRBJ2-4; 7 bases fit TRBD1. V shed 3 bases and J 9 bases; nucleotides not matched to a gene: 8. The CDR3 extends over 14 amino acids. Germline V CDR1 and CDR2: SEHNR, FQNEAQ (reference sequence). As DNA, the CDR3 is TGTGCCAGCAGCTTCGGTGGGCAGGGGGTCATTCAGTACTTC. Protein: CASSFGGQGVIQYF.

This clone came up a few times. The rearrangement uses TRBV4-1 and TRBJ1-4; 7 positions agree with TRBD1. J was trimmed by 5 bases and V by 4 bases; bases with no gene match: 22. Germline lookup yields CDR1 MGHRA and CDR2 YSYEKL. The CDR3 extends over 20 amino acids. The CDR3 DNA reads TGCGCCAGCAGCCCACCCGGGACAGATTTGGACGCGTATGAGAATGAAAAACTGTTTTTT. Translating it yields CASSPPGTDLDAYENEKLFF.

The J gene is TRBJ2-7, the V gene TRBV11-2; TRBD1 is a possible D gene (6 bases). There are 13 residues in the CDR3. Trimming took off 0 bases at V and 4 bases at J, with 7 bases between the two ends. Germline values: CDR1 SGHAT, CDR2 FQNNGV. In nucleotides, the CDR3 is TGTGCCAGCAGCTTAGAAACAGGGTACGAGCAGTACTTC. Residues: CASSLETGYEQYF.

This clone was found a few times. The chain employs TRBV7-2 and TRBJ2-7; no reliable D call. Germline CDR1 SGHTA, CDR2 FQGNSA. Between the trimmed V and J ends, which lost 3 bases and 2 bases, there was a span of 8 bases. The CDR3 is 13 residues long. CDR3 DNA: TGTGCCAGCAGCTTCAACGGTCCCTACGAGCAGTACTTC. Translated: CASSFNGPYEQYF.

The chain recombines TRBV19 with TRBJ2-7; 8 nucleotides line up with TRBD1. The V and J ends lost 1 base and 6 bases, in that order; junction bases with no gene match: 5. This CDR3 contains 14 residues. Germline loops: CDR1 LNHDA, CDR2 SQIVND (reference sequence). CDR3 sequence: CASSIVGQVGEQYF. The CDR3 DNA is TGTGCCAGTAGTATAGTGGGACAGGTGGGCGAGCAGTACTTC.

V gene TRBV9 combines with J gene TRBJ2-7; D is uncertain. V was shortened by 0 bases and J by 3 bases, with 10 bases between the two germline ends. The CDR3 runs to 14 residues. Per germline, CDR1 SGDLS and CDR2 YYNGEE. In DNA form, the CDR3 reads TGTGCCAGCAGCGTAGGACCTACAAACTACGAGCAGTACTTC. Translating it yields CASSVGPTNYEQYF. The full variable domain, its missing parts supplied by reference TRBV9 and TRBJ2-7, is DSGVTQTPKHLITATGQRVTLRCSPRSGDLSVYWYQQSLDQGLQFLIQYYNGEERAKGNILERFSAQQFPDLHSELNLSSLELGDSALYFCASSVGPTNYEQYFGPGTRLTVT.

The V and J genes are TRBV14 and TRBJ1-1; D remains ambiguous. V gave up 4 bases and J gave up 3 bases, with 21 bases separating them. Per the germline V gene, CDR1 is SGHDN and CDR2 is FVKESK. This CDR3 spans 17 amino acids. The CDR3 sequence is CASSPPPRFVADTEAFF. CDR3 bases: TGTGCCAGCAGCCCCCCCCCTCGGTTTGTCGCTGACACTGAAGCTTTCTTT.

This clone is categorized as medium-sized. This sequence joins TRBV4-2 and TRBJ2-1; D uncertain. Germline V gives CDR1 LGHNA, CDR2 YNFKEQ. The V end was cut by 4 bases, the J end by 2 bases, with 15 bases between. This CDR3 has 16 residues. CDR3 DNA sequence: TGTGCCAGCAGCCTGCAAAAGGGATGGCCCTACAATGAGCAGTTCTTC. Its protein product is CASSLQKGWPYNEQFF.

This clone was counted a few times. The chain recombines TRBV29-1 with TRBJ1-2; 8 bases align to TRBD1. The CDR3 is made up of 14 amino acids. Trimming at V came to 6 bases and at J to 6 bases, leaving 12 bases not matched to a gene. Per the germline V gene, CDR1 is SQVTM and CDR2 is ANQGSEA. CDR3 residues: CSVIQGVIGNGYTF. The CDR3, as DNA: TGCAGCGTCATACAGGGGGTGATCGGGAATGGCTACACCTTC.

V usage is TRBV27 and J usage is TRBJ2-3; 10 nucleotides match TRBD2. The junction had 14 bases not matched to a gene; V was cut back by 8 bases and J by 3 bases. This CDR3 contains 17 residues. The germline V gene encodes CDR1 MNHEY and CDR2 SMNVEV (reference sequence). The CDR3 DNA sequence: TGTGCCAGCTCAAGCCCTAGCGGGGGTTTAATGACAGATACGCAGTATTTT. Its translation: CASSSPSGGLMTDTQYF.

The CDR3 nucleotides are TGCGCCAGCAGCGGGCGACAGGGCCCGAACACCGGGGAGCTGTTTTTT. Its translation is CASSGRQGPNTGELFF. This chain joins TRBV5-1 and TRBJ2-2, with 7 bases that match TRBD1. There are 16 residues in the CDR3. The V gene end was trimmed by 4 bases and the J gene end by 0 bases; junction bases not matched to a gene: 6. Germline V gives CDR1 SGHRS, CDR2 YFSETQ.

V is TRBV11-1 and J is TRBJ2-7; 10 positions agree with TRBD1. The CDR3 consists of 14 residues. Per germline, CDR1 SGHAT and CDR2 FQDESV (reference sequence). Trimming removed 6 bases from V and 3 bases from J; junction bases left unmatched: 5. The CDR3 nucleotides read TGTGCCAGCAGTCCCTGGACAGGGGGCTACGAGCAGTACTTC. It is translated as CASSPWTGGYEQYF.

This clone was seen once. J is TRBJ2-7 and V is TRBV7-9, with TRBD2 as a possible D gene (6 bases). Trimming took 1 base from V and 6 from J, leaving 19 bases between them. The CDR3 consists of 16 residues. CDR1 is SEHNR, CDR2 FQNEAQ, per germline (reference sequence). The CDR3 protein is CASSLGSGGPSLEQYF. As DNA, the CDR3 is TGTGCCAGCAGCTTAGGTAGCGGTGGACCGTCTCTCGAGCAGTACTTC.

The V gene is TRBV27, the J gene TRBJ2-1; 14 positions match TRBD2. Germline V CDR1 and CDR2: MNHEY, SMNVEV (reference sequence). CDR3 length: 20 amino acids. The ends lost 3 bases at V and 7 bases at J; junction bases unmatched: 17. The CDR3, as DNA: TGTGCCAGCAGTTTCTTCGCGGGACTAGCGGGAGTAGGCGGAATAAATGAGCAGTTCTTC. Translated, it gives CASSFFAGLAGVGGINEQFF.